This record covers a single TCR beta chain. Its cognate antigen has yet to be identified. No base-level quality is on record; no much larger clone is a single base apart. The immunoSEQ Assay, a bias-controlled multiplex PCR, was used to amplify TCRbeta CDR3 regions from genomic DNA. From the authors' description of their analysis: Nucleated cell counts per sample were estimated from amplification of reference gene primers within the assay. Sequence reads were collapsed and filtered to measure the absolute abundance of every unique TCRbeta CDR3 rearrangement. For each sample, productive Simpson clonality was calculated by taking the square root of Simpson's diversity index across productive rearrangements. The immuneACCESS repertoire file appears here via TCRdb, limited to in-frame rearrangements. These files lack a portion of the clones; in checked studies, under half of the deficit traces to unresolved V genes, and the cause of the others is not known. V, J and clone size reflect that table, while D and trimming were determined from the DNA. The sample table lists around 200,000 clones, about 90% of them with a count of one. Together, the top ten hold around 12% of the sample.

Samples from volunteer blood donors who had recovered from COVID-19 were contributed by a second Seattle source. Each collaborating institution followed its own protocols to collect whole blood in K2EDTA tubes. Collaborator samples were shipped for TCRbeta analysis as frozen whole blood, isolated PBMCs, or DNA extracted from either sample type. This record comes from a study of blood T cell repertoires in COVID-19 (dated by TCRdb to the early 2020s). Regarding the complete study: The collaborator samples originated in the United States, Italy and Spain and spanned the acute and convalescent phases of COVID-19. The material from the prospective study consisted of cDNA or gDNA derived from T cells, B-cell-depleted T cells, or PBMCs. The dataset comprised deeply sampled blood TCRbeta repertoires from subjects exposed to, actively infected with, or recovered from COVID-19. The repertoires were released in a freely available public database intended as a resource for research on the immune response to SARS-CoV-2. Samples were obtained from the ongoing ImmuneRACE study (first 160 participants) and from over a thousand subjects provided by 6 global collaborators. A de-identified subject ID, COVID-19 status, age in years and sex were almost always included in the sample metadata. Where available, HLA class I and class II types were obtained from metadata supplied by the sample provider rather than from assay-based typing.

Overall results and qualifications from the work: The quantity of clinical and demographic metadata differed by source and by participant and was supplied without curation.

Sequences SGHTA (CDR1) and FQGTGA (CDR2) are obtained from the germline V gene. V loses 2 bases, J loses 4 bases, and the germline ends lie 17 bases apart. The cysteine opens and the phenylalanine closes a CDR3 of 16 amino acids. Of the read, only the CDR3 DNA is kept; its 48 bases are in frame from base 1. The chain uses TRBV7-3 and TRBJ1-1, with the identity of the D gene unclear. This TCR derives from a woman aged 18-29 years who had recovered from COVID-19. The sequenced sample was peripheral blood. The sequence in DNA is TGTGCCAGCAGCTTAGATGGCAGACCGGAGGGCACTGAAGCTTTCTTT. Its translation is CASSLDGRPEGTEAFF.